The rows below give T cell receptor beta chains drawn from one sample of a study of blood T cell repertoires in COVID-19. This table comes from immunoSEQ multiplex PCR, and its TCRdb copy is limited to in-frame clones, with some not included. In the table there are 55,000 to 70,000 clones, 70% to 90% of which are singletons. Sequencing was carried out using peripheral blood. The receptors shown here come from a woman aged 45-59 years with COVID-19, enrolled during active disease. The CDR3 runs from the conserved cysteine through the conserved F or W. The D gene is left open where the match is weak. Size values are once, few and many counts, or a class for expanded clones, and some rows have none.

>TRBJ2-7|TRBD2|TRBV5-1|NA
TGCGCCAGCAGCCCGGGGGGCTACGAGCAGTACTTC
CASSPGGYEQYF
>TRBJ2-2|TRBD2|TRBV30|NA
TGTGCCTGGAGGCTAGCGGGAGGGCTTAGGGAGCTGTTTTTT
CAWRLAGGLRELFF
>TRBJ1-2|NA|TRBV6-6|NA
TGTGCCAGCTTGGGGGCTTCGGTCGCCTTC
CASLGASVAF
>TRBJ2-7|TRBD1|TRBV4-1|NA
TGCGCCAGCAGCCAAGGGGGACAGGGGTTCTCCTACGAGCAGTACTTC
CASSQGGQGFSYEQYF
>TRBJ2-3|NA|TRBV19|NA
TGTGCCAGTAGTATCGGTCGGGTAAGCACAGATACGCAGTATTTT
CASSIGRVSTDTQYF
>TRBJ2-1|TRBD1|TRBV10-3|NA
TGTGCCATCAGTGAGCCCGGACAGGGGGCTCGGAATGAGCAGTTCTTC
CAISEPGQGARNEQFF
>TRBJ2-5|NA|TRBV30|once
TGTGCCTGGAGTATAAGACTTGAGGAGACCCAGTACTTC
CAWSIRLEETQYF
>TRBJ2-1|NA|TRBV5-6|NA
TGTGCCAGCAGCTTGTATTCGGGGACCTACAATGAGCAGTTCTTC
CASSLYSGTYNEQFF
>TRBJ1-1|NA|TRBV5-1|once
TGCGCCAGCAGCTCCGTCGATCGGGACACTGAAGCTTTCTTT
CASSSVDRDTEAFF
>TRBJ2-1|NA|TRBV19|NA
TGTGCCAGTAAGGGACTGGAGGTCTACAATGAGCAGTTCTTC
CASKGLEVYNEQFF
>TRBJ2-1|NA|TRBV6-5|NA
TGTGCCAGCAGGAGGAGCTCCTACAATGAGCAGTTCTTC
CASRRSSYNEQFF
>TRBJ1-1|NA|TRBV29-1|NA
TGCAGCGGCAGGGTAAACACTGAAGCTTTCTTT
CSGRVNTEAFF
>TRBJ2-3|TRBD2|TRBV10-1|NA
TGCGCCACCTCGAAAGGACTAGCGGGAGTAGGGGAGACAGATACGCAGTATTTT
CATSKGLAGVGETDTQYF
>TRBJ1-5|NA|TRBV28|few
TGTGCCAGCAGTGGGTACAGTTACAATCAGCCCCAGCATTTT
CASSGYSYNQPQHF
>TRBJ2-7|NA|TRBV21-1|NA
TGTGCCAGCAGAGTTCGCGTGCGCGAGCAGTACTTC
CASRVRVREQYF
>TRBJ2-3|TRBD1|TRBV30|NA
TGTGCCTGGAGTAGAACCGGGACAGGGCTTAAGTATTTT
CAWSRTGTGLKYF
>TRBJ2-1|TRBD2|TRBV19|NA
TGTGCCAGTGAGAATAGCGGGAGGCCTGAGCAGTTCTTC
CASENSGRPEQFF
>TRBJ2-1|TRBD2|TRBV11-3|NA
TGTGCCAGCAGCTTAGATCTAGCGGGAGAGCGTGAGCAGTTCTTC
CASSLDLAGEREQFF
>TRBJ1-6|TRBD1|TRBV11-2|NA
TGTGCCAGCAGCCTCCGGGACAGGGATAATTCACCCCTCCACTTT
CASSLRDRDNSPLHF
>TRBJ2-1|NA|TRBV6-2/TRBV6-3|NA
TGTGCCAGCACTTACCCCGCCCCGGGAGTTGTTGTCAATGAGCAGTTCTTC
CASTYPAPGVVVNEQFF
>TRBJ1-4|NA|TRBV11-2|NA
TGTGCCAGCAGCTTAGAAACTGCAACTAATGAAAAACTGTTTTTT
CASSLETATNEKLFF
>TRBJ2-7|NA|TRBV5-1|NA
TGCGCCAGCAGCCCCAGACAGTCCTACGAGCAGTACTTC
CASSPRQSYEQYF
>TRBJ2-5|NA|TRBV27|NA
TGTGCCAGCAGTTTAACAGGACGGGAGACCCAGTACTTC
CASSLTGRETQYF
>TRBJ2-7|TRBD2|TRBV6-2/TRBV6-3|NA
TGTGCCAGCAGTTACTCGGGAGGGCCGGCCGAGCAGTACTTC
CASSYSGGPAEQYF
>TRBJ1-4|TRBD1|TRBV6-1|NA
TGTGCCAGCAGTGAATGGGGACAGCTTAATGAAAAACTGTTTTTT
CASSEWGQLNEKLFF
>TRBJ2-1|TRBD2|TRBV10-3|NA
TGTGCCATCAGTGATCCGGCGGGAGTGCGCGATGAGCAGTTCTTC
CAISDPAGVRDEQFF
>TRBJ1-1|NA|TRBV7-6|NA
TGTGCCAGCAGCTTAACCTCGACGGGCAGGGGTTTCAACACTGAAGCTTTCTTT
CASSLTSTGRGFNTEAFF
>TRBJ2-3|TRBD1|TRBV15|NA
TGTGCCACCAGCAGAGACCGACAGGGCGGACCAGCGAGCCATGATACGCAGTATTTT
CATSRDRQGGPASHDTQYF
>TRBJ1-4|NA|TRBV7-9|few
TGTGCCAGCAGCTATCAGGGTGAAAAACTGTTTTTT
CASSYQGEKLFF
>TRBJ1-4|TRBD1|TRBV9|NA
TGTGCCAGCAGCACCGGACAGGGGGATGAAAAACTGTTTTTT
CASSTGQGDEKLFF
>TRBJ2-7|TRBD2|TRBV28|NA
TGTGCCAGCAGTCCGGGACTAGCGGGAGAGCAGTACTTC
CASSPGLAGEQYF
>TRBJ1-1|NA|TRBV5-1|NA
TGCGCCAGCAGCTCAGGGGCCGGCACTGAAGCTTTCTTT
CASSSGAGTEAFF